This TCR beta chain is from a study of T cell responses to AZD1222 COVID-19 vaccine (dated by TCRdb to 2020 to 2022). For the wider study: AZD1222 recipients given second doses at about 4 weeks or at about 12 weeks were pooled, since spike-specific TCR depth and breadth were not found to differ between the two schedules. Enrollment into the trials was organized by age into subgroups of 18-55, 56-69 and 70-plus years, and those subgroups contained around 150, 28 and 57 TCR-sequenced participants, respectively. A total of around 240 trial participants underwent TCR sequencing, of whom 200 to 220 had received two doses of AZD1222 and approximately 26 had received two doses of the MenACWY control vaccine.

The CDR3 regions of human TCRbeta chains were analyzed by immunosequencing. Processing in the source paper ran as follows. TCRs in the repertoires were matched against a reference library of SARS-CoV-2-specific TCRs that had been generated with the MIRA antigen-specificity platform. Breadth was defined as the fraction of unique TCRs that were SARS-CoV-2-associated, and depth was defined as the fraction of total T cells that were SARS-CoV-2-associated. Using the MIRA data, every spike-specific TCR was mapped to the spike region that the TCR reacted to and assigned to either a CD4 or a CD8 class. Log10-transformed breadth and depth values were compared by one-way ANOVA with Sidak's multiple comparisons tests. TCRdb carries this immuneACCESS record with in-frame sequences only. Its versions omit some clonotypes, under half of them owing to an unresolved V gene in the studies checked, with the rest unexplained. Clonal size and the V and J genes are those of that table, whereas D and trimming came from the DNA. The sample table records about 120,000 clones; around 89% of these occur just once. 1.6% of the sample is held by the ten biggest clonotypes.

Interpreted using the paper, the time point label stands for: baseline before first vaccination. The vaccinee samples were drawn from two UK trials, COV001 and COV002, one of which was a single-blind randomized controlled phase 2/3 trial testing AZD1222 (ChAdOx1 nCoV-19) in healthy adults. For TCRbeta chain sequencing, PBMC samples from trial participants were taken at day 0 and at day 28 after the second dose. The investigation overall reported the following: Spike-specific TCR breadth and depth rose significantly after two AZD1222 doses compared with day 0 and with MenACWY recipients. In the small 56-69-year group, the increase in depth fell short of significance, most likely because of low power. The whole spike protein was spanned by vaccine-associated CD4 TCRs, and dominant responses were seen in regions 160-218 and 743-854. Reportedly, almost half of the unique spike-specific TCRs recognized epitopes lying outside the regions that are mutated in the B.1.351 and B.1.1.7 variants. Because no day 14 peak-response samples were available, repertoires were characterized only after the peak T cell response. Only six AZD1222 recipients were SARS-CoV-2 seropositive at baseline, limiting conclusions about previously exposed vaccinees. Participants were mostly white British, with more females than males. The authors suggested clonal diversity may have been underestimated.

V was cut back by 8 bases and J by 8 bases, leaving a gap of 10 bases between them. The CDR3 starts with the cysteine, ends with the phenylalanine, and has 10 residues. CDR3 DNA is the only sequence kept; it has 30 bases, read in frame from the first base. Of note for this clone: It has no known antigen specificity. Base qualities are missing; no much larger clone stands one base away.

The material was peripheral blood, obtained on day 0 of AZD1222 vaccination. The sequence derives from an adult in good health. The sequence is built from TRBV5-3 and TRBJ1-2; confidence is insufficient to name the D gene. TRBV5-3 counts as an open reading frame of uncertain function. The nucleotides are TGTGCCAGGGGAGCCCAGGGCTACACCTTC. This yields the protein CARGAQGYTF.